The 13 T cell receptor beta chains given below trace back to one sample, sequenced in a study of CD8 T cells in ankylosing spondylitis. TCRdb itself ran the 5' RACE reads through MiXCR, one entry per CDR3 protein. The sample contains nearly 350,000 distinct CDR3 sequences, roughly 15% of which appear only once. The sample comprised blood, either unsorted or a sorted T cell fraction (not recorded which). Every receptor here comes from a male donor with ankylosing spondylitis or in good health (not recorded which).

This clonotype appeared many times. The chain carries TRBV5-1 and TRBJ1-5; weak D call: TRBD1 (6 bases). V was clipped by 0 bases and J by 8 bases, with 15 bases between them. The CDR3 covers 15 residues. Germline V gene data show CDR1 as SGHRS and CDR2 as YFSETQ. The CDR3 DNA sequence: TGCGCCAGCAGCTTGGCAGGGGCCCCTTTGGAGCCCCAGCATTTT. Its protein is CASSLAGAPLEPQHF.

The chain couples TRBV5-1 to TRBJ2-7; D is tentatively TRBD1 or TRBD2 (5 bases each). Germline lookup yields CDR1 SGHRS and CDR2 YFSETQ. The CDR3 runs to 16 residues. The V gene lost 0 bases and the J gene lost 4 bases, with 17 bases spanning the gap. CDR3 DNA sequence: TGCGCCAGCAGCTTGGGGGCCTTCGGGGACGGATACGAGCAGTACTTC. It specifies CASSLGAFGDGYEQYF.

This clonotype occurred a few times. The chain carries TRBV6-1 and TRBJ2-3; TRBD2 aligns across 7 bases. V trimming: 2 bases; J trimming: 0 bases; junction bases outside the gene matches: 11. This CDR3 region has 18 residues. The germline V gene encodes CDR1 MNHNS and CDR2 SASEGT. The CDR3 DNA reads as TGTGCCAGCAGTGAACGGGAGGCGCGGGGAGGGAGCACAGATACGCAGTATTTT. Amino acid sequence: CASSEREARGGSTDTQYF.

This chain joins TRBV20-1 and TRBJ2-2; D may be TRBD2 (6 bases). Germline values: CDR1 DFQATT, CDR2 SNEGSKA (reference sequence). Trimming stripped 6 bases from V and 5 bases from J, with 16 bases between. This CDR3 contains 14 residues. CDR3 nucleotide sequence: TGCAGTGCCTCAAGGGGCGCGGGAACCGGGGAGCTGTTTTTT. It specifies CSASRGAGTGELFF.

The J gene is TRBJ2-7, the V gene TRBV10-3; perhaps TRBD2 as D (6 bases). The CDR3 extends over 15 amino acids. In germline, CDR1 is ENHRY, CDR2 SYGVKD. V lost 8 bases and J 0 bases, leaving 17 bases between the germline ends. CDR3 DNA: TGTGCCATCGGGGTCGTAGTGGGGGGCTCCTACGAGCAGTACTTC. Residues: CAIGVVVGGSYEQYF.

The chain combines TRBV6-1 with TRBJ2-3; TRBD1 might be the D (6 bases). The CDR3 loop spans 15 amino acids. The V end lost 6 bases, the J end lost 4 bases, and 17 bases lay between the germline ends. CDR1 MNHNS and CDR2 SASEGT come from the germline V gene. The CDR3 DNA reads TGTGCCAGCAGGGCCCGCTACAGGGTTCCAGATACGCAGTATTTT. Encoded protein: CASRARYRVPDTQYF.

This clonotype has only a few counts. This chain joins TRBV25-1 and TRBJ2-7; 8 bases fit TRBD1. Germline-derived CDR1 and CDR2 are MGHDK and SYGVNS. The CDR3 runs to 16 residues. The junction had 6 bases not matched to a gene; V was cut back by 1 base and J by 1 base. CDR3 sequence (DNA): TGTGCCAGCAGTGAATTCCGACAGGGGAGGTCCTACGAGCAGTACTTC. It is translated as CASSEFRQGRSYEQYF.

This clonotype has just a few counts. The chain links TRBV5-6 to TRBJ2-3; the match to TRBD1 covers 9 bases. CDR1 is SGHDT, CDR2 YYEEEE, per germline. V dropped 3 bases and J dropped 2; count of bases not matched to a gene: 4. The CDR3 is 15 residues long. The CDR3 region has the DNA TGTGCCAGCAGCTCTGGGACAGGGCTCACAGATACGCAGTATTTT. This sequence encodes CASSSGTGLTDTQYF.

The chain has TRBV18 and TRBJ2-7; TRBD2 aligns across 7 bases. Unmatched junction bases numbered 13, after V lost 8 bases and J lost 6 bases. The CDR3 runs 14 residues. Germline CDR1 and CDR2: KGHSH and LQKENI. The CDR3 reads CASRQSGVLGEQYF. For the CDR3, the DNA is TGTGCCAGCCGTCAAAGCGGGGTCCTAGGCGAGCAGTACTTC.

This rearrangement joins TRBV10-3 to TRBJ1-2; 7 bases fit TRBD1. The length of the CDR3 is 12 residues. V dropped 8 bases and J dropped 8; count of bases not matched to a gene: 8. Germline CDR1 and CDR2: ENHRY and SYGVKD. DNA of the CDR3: TGTGCCATCCAGGGGGGACAGAAAGGCTACACCTTC. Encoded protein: CAIQGGQKGYTF.

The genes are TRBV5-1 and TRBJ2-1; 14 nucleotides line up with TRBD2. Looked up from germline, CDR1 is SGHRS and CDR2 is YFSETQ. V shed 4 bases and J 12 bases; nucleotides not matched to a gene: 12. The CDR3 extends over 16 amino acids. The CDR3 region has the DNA TGCGCCAGCAGCGAGTTTGAGACTAGCGGGAGGGCCGTGCAGTTCTTC. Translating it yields CASSEFETSGRAVQFF.

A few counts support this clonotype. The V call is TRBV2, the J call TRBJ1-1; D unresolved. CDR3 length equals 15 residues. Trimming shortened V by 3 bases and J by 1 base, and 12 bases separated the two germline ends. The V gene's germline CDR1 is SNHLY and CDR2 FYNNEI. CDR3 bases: TGTGCCAGCAGTGATAGGTCGGCAAGGAACACTGAAGCTTTCTTT. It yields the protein CASSDRSARNTEAFF.

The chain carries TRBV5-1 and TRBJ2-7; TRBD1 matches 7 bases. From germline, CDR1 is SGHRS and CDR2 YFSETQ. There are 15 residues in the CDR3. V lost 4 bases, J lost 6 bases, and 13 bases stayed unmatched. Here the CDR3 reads CASSPQGQRSGEQYF. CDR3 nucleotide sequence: TGCGCCAGCAGCCCACAGGGGCAGAGGAGCGGCGAGCAGTACTTC.